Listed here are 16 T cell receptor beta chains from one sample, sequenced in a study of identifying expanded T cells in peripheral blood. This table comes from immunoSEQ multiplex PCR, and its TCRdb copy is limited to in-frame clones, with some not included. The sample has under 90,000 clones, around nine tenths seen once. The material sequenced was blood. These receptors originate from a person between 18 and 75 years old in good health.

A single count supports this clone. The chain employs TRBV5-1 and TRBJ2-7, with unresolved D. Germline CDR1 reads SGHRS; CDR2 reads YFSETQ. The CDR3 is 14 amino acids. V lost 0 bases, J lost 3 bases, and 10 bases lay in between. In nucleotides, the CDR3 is TGCGCCAGCAGCTTGGCCCTGGTCGGCTACGAGCAGTACTTC. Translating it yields CASSLALVGYEQYF.

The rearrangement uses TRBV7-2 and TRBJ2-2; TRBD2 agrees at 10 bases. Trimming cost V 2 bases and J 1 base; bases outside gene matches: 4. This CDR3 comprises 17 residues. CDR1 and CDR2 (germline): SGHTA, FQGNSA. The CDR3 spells CASSLLLAGGNTGELFF. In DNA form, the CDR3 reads TGTGCCAGCAGCTTACTCTTAGCGGGGGGGAACACCGGGGAGCTGTTTTTT.

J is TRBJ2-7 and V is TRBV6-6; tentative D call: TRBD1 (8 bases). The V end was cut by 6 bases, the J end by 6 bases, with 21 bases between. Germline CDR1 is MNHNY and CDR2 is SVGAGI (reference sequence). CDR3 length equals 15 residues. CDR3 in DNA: TGTGCCAGCAGCCCCGGGGGGACAGGTCGGCGCGAGCAGTACTTC. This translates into CASSPGGTGRREQYF.

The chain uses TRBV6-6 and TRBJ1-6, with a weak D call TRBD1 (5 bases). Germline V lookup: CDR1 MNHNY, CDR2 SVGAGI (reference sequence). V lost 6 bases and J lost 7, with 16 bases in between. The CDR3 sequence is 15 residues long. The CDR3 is CASSSAGTVNSPLHF. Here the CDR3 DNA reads TGTGCCAGCAGCTCGGCCGGGACGGTGAATTCACCCCTCCACTTT.

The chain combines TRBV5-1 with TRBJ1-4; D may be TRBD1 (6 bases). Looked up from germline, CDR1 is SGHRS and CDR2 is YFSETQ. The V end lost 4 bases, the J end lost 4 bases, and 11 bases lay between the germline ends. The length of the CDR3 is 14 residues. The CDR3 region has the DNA TGCGCCAGCAGCCTGAGGACAGATAATGAAAAACTGTTTTTT. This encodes CASSLRTDNEKLFF.

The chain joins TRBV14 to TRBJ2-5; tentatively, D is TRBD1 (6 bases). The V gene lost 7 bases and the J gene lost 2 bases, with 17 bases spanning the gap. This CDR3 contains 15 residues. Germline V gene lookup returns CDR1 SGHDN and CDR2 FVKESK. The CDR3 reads CASNPYGGPQETQYF. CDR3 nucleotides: TGTGCCAGCAACCCTTATGGGGGCCCACAAGAGACCCAGTACTTC.

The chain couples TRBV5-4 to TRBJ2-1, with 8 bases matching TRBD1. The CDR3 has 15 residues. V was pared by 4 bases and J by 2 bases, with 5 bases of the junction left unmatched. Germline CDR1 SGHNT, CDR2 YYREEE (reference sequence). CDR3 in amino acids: CASSNGQGTYNEQFF. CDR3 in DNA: TGTGCCAGCAGCAACGGACAGGGTACCTACAATGAGCAGTTCTTC.

The CDR3 sequence: CASSIFNGGSQYF. As DNA, the CDR3 is TGTGCCAGTAGTATCTTTAACGGGGGGTCGCAGTATTTT. The rearrangement joins TRBV19 to TRBJ2-3; 7 nucleotides agree with TRBD2. V lost 3 bases, J lost 10 bases, and 7 bases stayed unmatched. CDR1 and CDR2 (germline): LNHDA, SQIVND (reference sequence). The CDR3 spans 13 residues.

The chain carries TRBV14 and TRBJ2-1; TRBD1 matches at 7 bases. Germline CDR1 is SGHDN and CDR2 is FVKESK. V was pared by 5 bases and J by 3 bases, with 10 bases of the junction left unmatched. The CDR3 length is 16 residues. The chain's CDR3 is CASSSRRQGLYNEQFF. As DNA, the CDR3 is TGTGCCAGCAGCTCGCGACGACAGGGCCTCTACAATGAGCAGTTCTTC.

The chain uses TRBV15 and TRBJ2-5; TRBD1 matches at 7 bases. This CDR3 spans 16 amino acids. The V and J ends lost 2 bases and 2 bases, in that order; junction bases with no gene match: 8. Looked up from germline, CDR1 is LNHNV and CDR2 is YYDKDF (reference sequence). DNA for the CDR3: TGTGCCACCAGCAGACAAGGGATCAGGGGGCAAGAGACCCAGTACTTC. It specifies CATSRQGIRGQETQYF.

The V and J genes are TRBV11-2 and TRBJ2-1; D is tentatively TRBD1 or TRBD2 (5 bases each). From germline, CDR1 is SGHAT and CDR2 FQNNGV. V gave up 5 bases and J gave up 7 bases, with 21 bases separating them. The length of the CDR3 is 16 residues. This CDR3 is CASSSTGTSWGNEQFF. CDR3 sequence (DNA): TGTGCCAGCAGCAGCACCGGGACCAGTTGGGGGAATGAGCAGTTCTTC.

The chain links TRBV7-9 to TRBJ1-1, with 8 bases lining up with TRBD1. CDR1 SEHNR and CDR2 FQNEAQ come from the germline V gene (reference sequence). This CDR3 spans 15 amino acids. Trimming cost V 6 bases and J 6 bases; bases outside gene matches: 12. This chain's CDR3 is CASSLGDRGRSEAFF. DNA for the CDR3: TGTGCCAGCAGTCTAGGAGACAGGGGTAGGTCTGAAGCTTTCTTT.

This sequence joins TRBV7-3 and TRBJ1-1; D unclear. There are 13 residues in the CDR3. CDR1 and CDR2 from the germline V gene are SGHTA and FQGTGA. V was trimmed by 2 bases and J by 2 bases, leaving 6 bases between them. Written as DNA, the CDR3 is TGTGCCAGCAGCTTAGAGGGAAACACTGAAGCTTTCTTT. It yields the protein CASSLEGNTEAFF.

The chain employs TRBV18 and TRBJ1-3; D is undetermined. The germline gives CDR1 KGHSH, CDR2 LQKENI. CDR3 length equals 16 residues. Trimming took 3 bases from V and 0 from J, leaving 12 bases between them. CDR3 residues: CASSPYVEGSGNTIYF. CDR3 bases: TGTGCCAGCTCACCGTATGTGGAGGGCTCTGGAAACACCATATATTTT. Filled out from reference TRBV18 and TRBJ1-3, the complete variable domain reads NAGVMQNPRHLVRRRGQEARLRCSPMKGHSHVYWYRQLPEEGLKFMVYLQKENIIDESGMPKERFSAEFPKEGPSILRIQQVVRGDSAAYFCASSPYVEGSGNTIYFGEGSWLTVV.

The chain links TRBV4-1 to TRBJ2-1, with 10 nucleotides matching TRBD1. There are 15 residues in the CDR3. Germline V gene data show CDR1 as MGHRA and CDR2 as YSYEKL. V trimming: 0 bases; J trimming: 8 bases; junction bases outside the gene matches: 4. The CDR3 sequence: CASSQEPGTGDEQFF. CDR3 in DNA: TGCGCCAGCAGCCAAGAACCCGGGACAGGGGATGAGCAGTTCTTC.

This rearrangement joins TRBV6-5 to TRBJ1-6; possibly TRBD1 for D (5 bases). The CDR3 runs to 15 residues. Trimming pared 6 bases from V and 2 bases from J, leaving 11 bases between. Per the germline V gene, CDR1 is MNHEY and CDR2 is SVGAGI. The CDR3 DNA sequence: TGTGCCAGCAGCCTCGACAGTACCTATAATTCACCCCTCCACTTT. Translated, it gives CASSLDSTYNSPLHF.